Detailed here is one T cell receptor beta chain. As yet, its antigen is unknown. Germline V gene lookup returns CDR1 MNHEY and CDR2 SMNVEV (reference sequence). The CDR3 totals 15 residues. V lost 7 bases, J lost 4 bases, and 13 bases stayed unmatched. This entry comes from a study of shared clonotypes between healthy human individuals. The study, taken as a whole, reports: It was anticipated that sequencing depth would influence how many clonotypes donors shared.

Sequencing was at deep level. Per sorted-subset replicate PCR, input was approximately 200 ng DNA, representing 30,000 to 35,000 T cell genomes. Some clones are missing from TCRdb's copy, which holds only in-frame ones; the method was immunoSEQ multiplex PCR. In the table there are hundreds of thousands of clones, about 80% of which are singletons. The chain recombines TRBV27 with TRBJ2-7; 7 bases agree with TRBD2. Sequencing was performed on memory CD4+ T cells sorted from blood. The subset: CD45RA-negative fraction. This TCR came from a woman under 40 in good health. CDR3 residues: CASKGPGAGEYEQYF. Here the CDR3 DNA reads TGTGCCAGCAAAGGACCCGGGGCGGGAGAGTACGAGCAGTACTTC.